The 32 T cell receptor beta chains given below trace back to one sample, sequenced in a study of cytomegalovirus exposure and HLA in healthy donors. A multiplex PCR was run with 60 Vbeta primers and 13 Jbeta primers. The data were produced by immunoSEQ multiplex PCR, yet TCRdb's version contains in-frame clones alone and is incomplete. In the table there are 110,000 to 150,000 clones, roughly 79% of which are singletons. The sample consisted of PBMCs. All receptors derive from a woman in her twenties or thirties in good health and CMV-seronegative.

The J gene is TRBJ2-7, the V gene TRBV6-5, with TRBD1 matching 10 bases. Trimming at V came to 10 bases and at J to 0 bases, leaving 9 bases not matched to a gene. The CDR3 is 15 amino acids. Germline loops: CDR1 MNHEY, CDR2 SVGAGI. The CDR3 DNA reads TGTGCCACCAGAGATAGGGACAGGGGCTCCTACGAGCAGTACTTC. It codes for CATRDRDRGSYEQYF.

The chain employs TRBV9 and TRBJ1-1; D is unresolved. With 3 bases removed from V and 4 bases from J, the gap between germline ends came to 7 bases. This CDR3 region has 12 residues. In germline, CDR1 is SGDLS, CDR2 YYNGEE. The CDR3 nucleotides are TGTGCCAGCAGCGCCCGGGGCACTGAAGCTTTCTTT. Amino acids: CASSARGTEAFF.

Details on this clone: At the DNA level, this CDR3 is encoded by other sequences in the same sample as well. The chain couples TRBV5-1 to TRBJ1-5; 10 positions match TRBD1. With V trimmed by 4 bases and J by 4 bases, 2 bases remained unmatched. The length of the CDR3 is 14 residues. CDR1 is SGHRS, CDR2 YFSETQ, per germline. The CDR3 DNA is TGCGCCAGCAGCCCGGGACAGGGGAATCAGCCCCAGCATTTT. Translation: CASSPGQGNQPQHF.

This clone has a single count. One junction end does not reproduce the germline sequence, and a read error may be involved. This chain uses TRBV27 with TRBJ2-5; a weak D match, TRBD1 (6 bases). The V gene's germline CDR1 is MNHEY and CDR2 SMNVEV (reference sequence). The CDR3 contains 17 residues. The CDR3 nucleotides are TGTGCCAGCAGTTCTCGTCAGGGGCTTCCCTCACTAGAGGCCCAGTACTTC. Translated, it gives CASSSRQGLPSLEAQYF.

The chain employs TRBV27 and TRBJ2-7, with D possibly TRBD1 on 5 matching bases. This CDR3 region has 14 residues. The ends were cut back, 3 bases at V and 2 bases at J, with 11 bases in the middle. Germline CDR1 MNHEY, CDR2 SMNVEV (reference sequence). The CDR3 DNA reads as TGTGCCAGCAGTTTCATAGACAGAGCCTACGAGCAGTACTTC. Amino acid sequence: CASSFIDRAYEQYF.

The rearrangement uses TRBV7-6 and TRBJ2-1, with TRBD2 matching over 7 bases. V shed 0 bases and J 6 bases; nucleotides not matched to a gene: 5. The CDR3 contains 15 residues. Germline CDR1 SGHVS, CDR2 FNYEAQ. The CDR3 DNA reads TGTGCCAGCAGCTTAGCGCGGGAGCGCTCCAATGAGCAGTTCTTC. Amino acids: CASSLARERSNEQFF.

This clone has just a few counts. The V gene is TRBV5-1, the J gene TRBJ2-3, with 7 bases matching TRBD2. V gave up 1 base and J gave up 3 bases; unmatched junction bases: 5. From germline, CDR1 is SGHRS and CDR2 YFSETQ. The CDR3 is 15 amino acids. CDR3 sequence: CASSLSGGRTDTQYF. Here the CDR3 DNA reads TGCGCCAGCAGCTTGTCGGGGGGTAGGACAGATACGCAGTATTTT.

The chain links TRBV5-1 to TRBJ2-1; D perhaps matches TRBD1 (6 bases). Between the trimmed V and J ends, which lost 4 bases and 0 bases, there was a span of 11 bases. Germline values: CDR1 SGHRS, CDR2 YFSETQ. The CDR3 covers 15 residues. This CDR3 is CASSQGITSYNEQFF. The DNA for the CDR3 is TGCGCCAGCAGCCAGGGGATTACCTCCTACAATGAGCAGTTCTTC.

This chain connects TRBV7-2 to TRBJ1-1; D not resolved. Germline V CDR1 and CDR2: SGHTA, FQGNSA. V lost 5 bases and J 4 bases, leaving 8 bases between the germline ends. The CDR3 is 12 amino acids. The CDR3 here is CASSPPSTEAFF. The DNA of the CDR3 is TGTGCCAGCAGCCCCCCGAGCACTGAAGCTTTCTTT.

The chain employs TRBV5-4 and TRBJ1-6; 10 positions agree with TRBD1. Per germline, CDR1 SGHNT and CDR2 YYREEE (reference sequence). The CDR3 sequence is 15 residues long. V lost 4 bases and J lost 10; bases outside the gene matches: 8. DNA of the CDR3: TGTGCCAGCAGCCGCGGGACAGGGGAGGGATCACCCCTCCACTTT. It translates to CASSRGTGEGSPLHF.

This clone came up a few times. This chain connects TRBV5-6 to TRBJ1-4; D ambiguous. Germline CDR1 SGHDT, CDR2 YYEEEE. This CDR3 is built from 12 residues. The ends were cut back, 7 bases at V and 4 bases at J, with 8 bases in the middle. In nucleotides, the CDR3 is TGTGCCAGCGGCGGGTTTAATGAAAAACTGTTTTTT. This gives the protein CASGGFNEKLFF.

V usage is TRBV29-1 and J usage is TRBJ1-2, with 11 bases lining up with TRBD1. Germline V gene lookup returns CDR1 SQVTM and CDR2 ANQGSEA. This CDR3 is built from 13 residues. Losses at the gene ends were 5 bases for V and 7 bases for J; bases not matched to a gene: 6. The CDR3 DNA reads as TGCAGCGTTAGCCGGGACAGGGGGTTTGGCTACACCTTC. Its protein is CSVSRDRGFGYTF.

The DNA for the CDR3 is TGTGCCAGCAGTCAAATGAACACTGAAGCTTTCTTT. It yields the protein CASSQMNTEAFF. The chain links TRBV27 to TRBJ1-1; unclear D gene. CDR3 length equals 12 residues. Looked up from germline, CDR1 is MNHEY and CDR2 is SMNVEV (reference sequence). The V end was cut by 5 bases, the J end by 0 bases, with 4 bases between.

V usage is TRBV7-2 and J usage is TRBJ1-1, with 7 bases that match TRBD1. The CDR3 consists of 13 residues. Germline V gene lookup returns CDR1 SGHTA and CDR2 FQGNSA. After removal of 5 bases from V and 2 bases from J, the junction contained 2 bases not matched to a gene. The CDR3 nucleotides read TGTGCCAGCAGCAGACAGGGCAACACTGAAGCTTTCTTT. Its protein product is CASSRQGNTEAFF.

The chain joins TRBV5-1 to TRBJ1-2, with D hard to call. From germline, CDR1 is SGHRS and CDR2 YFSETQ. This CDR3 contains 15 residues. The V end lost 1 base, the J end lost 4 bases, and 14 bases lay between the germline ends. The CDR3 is CASSLFDSRSYGYTF. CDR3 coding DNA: TGCGCCAGCAGCTTGTTCGACTCAAGATCCTATGGCTACACCTTC.

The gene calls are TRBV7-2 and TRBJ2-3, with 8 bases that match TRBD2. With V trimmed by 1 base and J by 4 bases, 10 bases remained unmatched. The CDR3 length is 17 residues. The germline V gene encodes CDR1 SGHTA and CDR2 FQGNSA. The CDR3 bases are TGTGCCAGCAGCTTAGAGGGAGTCGGGACTAGGGCAGATACGCAGTATTTT. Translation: CASSLEGVGTRADTQYF.

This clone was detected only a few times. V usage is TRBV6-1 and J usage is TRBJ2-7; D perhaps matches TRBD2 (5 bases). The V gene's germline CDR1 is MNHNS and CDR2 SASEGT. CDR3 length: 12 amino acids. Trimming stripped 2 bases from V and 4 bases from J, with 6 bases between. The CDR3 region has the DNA TGTGCCAGCAGTGAATCGGGGTACGAGCAGTACTTC. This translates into CASSESGYEQYF.

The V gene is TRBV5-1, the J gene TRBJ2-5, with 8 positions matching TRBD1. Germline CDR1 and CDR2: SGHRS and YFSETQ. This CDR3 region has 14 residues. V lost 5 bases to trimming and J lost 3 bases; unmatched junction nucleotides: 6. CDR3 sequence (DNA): TGCGCCAGCAGGGATCCGACAGGGGAAGAGACCCAGTACTTC. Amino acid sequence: CASRDPTGEETQYF.

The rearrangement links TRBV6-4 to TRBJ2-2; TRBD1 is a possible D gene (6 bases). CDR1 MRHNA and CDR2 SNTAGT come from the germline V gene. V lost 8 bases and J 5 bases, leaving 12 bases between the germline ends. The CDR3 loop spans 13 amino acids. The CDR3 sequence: CASRGQDTGELFF. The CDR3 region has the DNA TGTGCCAGCCGGGGACAAGATACCGGGGAGCTGTTTTTT.

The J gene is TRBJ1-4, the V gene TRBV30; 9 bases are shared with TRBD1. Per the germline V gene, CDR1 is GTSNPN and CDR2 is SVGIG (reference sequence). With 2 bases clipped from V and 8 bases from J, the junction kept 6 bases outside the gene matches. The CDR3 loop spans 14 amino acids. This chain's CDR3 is CAWSPGQGREKLFF. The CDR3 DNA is TGTGCCTGGAGTCCGGGACAGGGTAGGGAAAAACTGTTTTTT.

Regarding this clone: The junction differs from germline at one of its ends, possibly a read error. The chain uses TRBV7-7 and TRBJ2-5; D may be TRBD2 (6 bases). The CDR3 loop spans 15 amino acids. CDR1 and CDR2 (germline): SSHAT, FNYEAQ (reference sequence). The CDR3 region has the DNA TGTGCTAGCAGCCCCCAAACTAGCTCCGTAGAGACCCAGTACTTC. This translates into CASSPQTSSVETQYF. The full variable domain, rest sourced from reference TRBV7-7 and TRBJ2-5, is GAGVSQSPRYKVTKRGQDVTLRCDPISSHATLYWYQQALGQGPEFLTYFNYEAQPDKSGLPSDRFSAERPEGSISTLTIQRTEQRDSAMYRCASSPQTSSVETQYFGPGTRLLVL.

The CDR3 sequence is CASSWTGPIGTNEKLFF. The CDR3 DNA reads TGTGCCAGCTCTTGGACAGGGCCCATAGGAACTAATGAAAAACTGTTTTTT. This chain links TRBV27 with TRBJ1-4; TRBD1 matches at 8 bases. Germline CDR1 reads MNHEY; CDR2 reads SMNVEV (reference sequence). The CDR3 totals 17 residues. With V trimmed by 8 bases and J by 1 base, 12 bases remained unmatched.

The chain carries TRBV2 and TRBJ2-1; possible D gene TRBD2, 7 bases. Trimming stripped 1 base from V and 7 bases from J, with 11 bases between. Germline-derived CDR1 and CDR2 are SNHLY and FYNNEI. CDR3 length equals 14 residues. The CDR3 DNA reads TGTGCCAGCAGTGAAGGTGGGGGGGCAAATGAGCAGTTCTTC. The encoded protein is CASSEGGGANEQFF.

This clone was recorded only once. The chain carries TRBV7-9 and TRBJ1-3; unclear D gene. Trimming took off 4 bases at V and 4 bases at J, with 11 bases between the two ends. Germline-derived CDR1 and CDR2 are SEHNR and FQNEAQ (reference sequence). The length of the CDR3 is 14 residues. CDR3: CASSYHREGNTIYF. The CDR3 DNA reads TGTGCCAGCAGCTACCACCGGGAGGGAAACACCATATATTTT. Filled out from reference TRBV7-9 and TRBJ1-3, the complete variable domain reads DTGVSQNPRHKITKRGQNVTFRCDPISEHNRLYWYRQTLGQGPEFLTYFQNEAQLEKSRLLSDRFSAERPKGSFSTLEIQRTEQGDSAMYLCASSYHREGNTIYFGEGSWLTVV.

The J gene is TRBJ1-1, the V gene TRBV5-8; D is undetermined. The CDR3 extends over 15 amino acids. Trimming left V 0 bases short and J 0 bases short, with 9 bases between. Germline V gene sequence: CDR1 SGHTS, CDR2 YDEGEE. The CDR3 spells CASSLVERVNTEAFF. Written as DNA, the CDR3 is TGTGCCAGCAGCTTGGTGGAGCGAGTGAACACTGAAGCTTTCTTT.

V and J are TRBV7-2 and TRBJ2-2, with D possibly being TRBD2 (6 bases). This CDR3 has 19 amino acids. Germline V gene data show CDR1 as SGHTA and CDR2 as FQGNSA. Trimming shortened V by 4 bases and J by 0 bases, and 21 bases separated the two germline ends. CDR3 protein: CASSSRGGANFANTGELFF. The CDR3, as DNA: TGTGCCAGCAGCTCGAGGGGCGGGGCCAACTTCGCGAACACCGGGGAGCTGTTTTTT.

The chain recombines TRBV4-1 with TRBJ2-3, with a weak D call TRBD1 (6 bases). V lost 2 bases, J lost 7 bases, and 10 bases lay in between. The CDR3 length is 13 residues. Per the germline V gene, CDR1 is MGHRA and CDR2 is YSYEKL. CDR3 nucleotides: TGCGCCAGCAGCCAACTCAGGGGCCATACGCAGTATTTT. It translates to CASSQLRGHTQYF.

The CDR3 nucleotides read TGCGCCAGCAGCTTGGAGGGGGCACGACAAGGATACGAGCAGTACTTC. Encoded protein: CASSLEGARQGYEQYF. The chain combines TRBV5-1 with TRBJ2-7; 7 bases fit TRBD1. Germline CDR1 is SGHRS and CDR2 is YFSETQ. V trimming: 0 bases; J trimming: 4 bases; junction bases outside the gene matches: 10. This CDR3 comprises 16 residues.

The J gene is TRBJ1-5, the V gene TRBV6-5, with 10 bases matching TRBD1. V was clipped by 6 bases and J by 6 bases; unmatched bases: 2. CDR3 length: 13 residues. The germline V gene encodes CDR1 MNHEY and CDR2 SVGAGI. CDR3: CASSRDRGQPQHF. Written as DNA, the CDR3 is TGTGCCAGCAGCCGGGACAGGGGTCAGCCCCAGCATTTT.

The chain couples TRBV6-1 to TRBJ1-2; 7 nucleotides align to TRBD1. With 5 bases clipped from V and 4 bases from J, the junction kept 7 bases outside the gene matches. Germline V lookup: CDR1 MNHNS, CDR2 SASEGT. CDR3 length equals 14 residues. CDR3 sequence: CASSPGGGVYGYTF. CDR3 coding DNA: TGTGCCAGCAGTCCTGGAGGGGGCGTCTATGGCTACACCTTC.

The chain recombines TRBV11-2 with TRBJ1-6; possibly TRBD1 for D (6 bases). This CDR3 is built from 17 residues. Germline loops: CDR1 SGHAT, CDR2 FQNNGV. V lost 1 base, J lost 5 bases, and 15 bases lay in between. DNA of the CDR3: TGTGCCAGCAGCTTAGGGGTGGGGGCGCGAAATAATTCACCCCTCCACTTT. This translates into CASSLGVGARNNSPLHF.

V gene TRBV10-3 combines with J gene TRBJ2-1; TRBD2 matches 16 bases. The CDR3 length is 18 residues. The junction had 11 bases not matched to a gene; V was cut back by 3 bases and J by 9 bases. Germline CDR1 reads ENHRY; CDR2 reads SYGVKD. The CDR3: CAISDGGLAGGRVGEQFF. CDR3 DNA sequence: TGTGCCATCAGTGACGGGGGACTAGCGGGGGGGCGGGTAGGTGAGCAGTTCTTC.